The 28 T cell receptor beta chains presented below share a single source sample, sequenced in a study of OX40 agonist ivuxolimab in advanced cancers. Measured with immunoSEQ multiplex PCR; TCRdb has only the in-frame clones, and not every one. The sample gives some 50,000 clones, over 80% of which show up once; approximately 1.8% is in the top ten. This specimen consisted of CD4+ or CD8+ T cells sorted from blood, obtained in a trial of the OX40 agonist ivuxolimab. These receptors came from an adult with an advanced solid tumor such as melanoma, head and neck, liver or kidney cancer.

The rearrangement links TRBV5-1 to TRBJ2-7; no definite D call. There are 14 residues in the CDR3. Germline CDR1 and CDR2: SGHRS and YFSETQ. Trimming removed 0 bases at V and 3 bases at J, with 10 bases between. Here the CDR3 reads CASSLDRFNYEQYV. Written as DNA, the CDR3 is TGCGCCAGCAGCTTGGACAGATTTAACTACGAGCAGTACGTC.

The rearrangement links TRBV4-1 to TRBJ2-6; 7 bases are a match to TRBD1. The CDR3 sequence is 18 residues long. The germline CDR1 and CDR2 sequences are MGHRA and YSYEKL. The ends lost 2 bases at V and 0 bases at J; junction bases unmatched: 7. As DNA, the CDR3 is TGCGCCAGCAGCCAACATCCTGGGACAGCCTCTGGGGCCAACGTCCTGACTTTC. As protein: CASSQHPGTASGANVLTF.

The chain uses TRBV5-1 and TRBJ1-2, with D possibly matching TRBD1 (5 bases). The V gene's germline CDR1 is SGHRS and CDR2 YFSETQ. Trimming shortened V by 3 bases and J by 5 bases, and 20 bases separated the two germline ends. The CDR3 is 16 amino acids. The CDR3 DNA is TGCGCCAGCAGCTCCGGCAGGGCTTCGGGACTATATGGCTACACCTTC. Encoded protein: CASSSGRASGLYGYTF.

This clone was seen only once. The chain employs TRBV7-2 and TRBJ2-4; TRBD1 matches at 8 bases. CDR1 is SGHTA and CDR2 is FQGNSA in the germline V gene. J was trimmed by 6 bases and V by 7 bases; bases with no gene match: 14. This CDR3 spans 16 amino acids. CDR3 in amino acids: CASTLSTGVGGNIQYF. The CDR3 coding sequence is TGTGCCAGCACCCTATCGACAGGGGTCGGGGGAAACATTCAGTACTTC.

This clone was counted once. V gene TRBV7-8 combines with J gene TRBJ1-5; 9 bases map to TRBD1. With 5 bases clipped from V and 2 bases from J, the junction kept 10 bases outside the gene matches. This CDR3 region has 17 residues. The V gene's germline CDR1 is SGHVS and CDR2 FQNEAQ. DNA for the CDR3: TGTGCCAGCAGCCTGACCGGGGACAGGGAGGGCAATCAGCCCCAGCATTTT. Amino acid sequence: CASSLTGDREGNQPQHF. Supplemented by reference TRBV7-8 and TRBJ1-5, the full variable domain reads GAGVSQSPRYKVAKRGQDVALRCDPISGHVSLFWYQQALGQGPEFLTYFQNEAQLDKSGLPSDRFFAERPEGSVSTLKIQRTQQEDSAVYLCASSLTGDREGNQPQHFGDGTRLSIL.

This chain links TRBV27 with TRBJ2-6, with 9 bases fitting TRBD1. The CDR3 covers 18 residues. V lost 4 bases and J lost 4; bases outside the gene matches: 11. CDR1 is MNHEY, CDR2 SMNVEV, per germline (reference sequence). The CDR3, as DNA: TGTGCCAGCAGTTATTTTGGGACAGGGATCAAAGGGGCCAACGTCCTGACTTTC. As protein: CASSYFGTGIKGANVLTF.

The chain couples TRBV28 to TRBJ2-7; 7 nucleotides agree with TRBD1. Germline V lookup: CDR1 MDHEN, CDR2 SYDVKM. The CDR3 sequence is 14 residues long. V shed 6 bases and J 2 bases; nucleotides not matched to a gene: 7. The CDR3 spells CASRRNRGTYEQYF. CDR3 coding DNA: TGTGCCAGCAGACGTAACAGGGGCACCTACGAGCAGTACTTC. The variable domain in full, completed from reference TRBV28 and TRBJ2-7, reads DVKVTQSSRYLVKRTGEKVFLECVQDMDHENMFWYRQDPGLGLRLIYFSYDVKMKEKGDIPEGYSVSREKKERFSLILESASTNQTSMYLCASRRNRGTYEQYFGPGTRLTVT.

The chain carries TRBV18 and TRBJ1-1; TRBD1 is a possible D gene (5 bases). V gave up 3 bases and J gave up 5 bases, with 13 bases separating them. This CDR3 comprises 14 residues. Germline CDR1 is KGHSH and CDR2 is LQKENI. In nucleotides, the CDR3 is TGTGCCAGCTCACCCAGGGCAGATCTAACTGAAGCTTTCTTT. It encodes CASSPRADLTEAFF.

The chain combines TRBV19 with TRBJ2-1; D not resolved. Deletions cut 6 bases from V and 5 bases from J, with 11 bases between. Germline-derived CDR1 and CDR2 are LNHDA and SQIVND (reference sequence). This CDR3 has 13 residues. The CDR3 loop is CASRKQQNNEQFF. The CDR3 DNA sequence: TGTGCCAGTAGAAAACAGCAAAACAATGAGCAGTTCTTC.

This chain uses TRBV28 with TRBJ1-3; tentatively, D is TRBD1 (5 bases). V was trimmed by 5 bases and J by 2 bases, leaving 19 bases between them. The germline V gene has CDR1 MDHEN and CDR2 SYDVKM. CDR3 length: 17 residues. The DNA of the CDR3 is TGTGCCAGCAGTGCGATGGACACCTTAGCCGCTGGAAACACCATATATTTT. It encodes CASSAMDTLAAGNTIYF.

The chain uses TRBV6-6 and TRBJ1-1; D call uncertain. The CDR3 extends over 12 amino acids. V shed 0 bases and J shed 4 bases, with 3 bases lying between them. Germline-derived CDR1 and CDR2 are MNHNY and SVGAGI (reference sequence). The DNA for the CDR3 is TGTGCCAGCAGTTACTCCTCCACTGAAGCTTTCTTT. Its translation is CASSYSSTEAFF.

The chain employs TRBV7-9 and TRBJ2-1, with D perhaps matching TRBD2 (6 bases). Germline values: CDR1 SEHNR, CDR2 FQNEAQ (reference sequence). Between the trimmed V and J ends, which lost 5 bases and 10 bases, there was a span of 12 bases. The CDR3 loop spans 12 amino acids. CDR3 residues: CASSPSGGEQFF. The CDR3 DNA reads TGTGCCAGCAGCCCTTCTGGGGGGGAGCAGTTCTTC.

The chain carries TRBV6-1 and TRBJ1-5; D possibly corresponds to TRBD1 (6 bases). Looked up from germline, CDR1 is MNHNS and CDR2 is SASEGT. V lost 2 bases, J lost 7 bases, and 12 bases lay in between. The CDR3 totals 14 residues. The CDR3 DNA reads TGTGCCAGCAGTGAAAATCAGGGGAGGCAGCCCCAGCATTTT. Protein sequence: CASSENQGRQPQHF.

In DNA form, the CDR3 reads TGTGCCAGCAGTTATACCTGGGCCCCCCAGGTCGACGAGCAGTACTTC. Encoded protein: CASSYTWAPQVDEQYF. The genes are TRBV6-5 and TRBJ2-7; D remains ambiguous. The CDR3 spans 16 residues. Germline assignment: CDR1 MNHEY and CDR2 SVGAGI. Deletions cut 3 bases from V and 5 bases from J, with 20 bases between.

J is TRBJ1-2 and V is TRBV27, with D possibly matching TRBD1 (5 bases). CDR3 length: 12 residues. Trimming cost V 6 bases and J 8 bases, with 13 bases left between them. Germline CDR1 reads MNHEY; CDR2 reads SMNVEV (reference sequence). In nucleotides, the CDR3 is TGTGCCAGCAGAGACGGGGCGAGGGGCTACACCTTC. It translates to CASRDGARGYTF.

CDR3 DNA sequence: TGTGCCTGCGAAAGCGGGAGGAACACCGGGGAGCTGTTTTTT. This encodes CACESGRNTGELFF. The J gene is TRBJ2-2, the V gene TRBV7-2; 8 positions match TRBD2. V shed 11 bases, J shed 1 base, and the junction held 6 bases outside the gene matches. CDR1 is SGHTA, CDR2 FQGNSA, per germline. This CDR3 has 14 amino acids.

For the CDR3, the DNA is TGTGCCAGCAGCTCGGCGGAGGCTAGCGGGAGGAGGGAGCAGTACTTC. Translated: CASSSAEASGRREQYF. The V and J genes are TRBV7-9 and TRBJ2-7, with TRBD2 matching over 11 bases. The CDR3 sequence is 16 residues long. With V trimmed by 4 bases and J by 7 bases, 12 bases remained unmatched. Per germline, CDR1 SEHNR and CDR2 FQNEAQ (reference sequence). The complete variable domain, with remaining parts taken from reference TRBV7-9 and TRBJ2-7, reads DTGVSQNPRHKITKRGQNVTFRCDPISEHNRLYWYRQTLGQGPEFLTYFQNEAQLEKSRLLSDRFSAERPKGSFSTLEIQRTEQGDSAMYLCASSSAEASGRREQYFGPGTRLTVT.

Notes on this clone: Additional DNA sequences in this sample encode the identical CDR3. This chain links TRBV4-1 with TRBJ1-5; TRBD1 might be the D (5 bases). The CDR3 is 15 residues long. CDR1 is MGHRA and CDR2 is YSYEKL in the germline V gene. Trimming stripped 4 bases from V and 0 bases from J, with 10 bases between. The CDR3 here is CASSPRDYSNQPQHF. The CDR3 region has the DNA TGCGCCAGCAGCCCCAGGGACTATAGCAATCAGCCCCAGCATTTT.

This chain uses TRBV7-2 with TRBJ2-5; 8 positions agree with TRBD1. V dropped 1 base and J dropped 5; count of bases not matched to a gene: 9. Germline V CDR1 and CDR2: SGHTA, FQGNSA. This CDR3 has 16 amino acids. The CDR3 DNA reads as TGTGCCAGCAGCTTAGTCCGGACAGGGAAGGGGGAGACCCAGTACTTC. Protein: CASSLVRTGKGETQYF.

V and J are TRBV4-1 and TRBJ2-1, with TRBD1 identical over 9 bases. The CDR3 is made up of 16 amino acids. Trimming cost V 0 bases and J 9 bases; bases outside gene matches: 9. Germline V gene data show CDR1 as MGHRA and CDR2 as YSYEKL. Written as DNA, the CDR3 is TGCGCCAGCAGCCAAGATCCGGGACAGGGTACGAGTGAGCAGTTCTTC. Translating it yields CASSQDPGQGTSEQFF.

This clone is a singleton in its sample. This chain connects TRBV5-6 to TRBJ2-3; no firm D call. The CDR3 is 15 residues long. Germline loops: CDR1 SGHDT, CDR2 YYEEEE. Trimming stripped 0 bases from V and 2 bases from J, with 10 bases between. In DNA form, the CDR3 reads TGTGCCAGCAGCTTGGTGGCCACCATCACAGATACGCAGTATTTT. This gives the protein CASSLVATITDTQYF.

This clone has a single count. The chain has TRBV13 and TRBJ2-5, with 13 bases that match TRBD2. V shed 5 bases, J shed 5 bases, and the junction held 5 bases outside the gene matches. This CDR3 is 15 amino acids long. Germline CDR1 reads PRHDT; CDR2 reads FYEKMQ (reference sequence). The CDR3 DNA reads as TGTGCCAGCAGCCAAACTAGCGGGAGGGTTGAGACCCAGTACTTC. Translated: CASSQTSGRVETQYF.

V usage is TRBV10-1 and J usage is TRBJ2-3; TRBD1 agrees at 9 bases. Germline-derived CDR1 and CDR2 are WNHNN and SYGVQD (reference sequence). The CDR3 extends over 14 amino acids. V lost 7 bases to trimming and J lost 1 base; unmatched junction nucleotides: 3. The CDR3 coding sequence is TGCGCCAGCACCCGGGACAGGGGCACAGATACGCAGTATTTT. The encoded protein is CASTRDRGTDTQYF.

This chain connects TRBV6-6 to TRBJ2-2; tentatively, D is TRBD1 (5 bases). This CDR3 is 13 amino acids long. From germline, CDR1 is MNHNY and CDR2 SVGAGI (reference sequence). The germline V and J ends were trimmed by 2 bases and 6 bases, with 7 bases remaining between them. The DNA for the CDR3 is TGTGCCAGCAGTTACCAGGGTTCCGGGGAGCTGTTTTTT. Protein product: CASSYQGSGELFF.

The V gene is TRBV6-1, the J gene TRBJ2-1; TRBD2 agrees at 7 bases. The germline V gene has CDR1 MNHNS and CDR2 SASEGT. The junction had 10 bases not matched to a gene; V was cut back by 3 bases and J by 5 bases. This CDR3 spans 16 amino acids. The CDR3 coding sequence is TGTGCCAGCAGTGACCGGCGGGGCGGGAGACACAATGAGCAGTTCTTC. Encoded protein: CASSDRRGGRHNEQFF.

Here the CDR3 reads CASQRGGIFDNQPQHF. The CDR3 nucleotides read TGTGCCAGCCAAAGAGGGGGGATTTTCGACAATCAGCCCCAGCATTTT. The chain recombines TRBV19 with TRBJ1-5; tentatively, D is TRBD1 (6 bases). The CDR3 runs 16 residues. Germline V lookup: CDR1 LNHDA, CDR2 SQIVND (reference sequence). The ends were cut back, 9 bases at V and 3 bases at J, with 21 bases in the middle.

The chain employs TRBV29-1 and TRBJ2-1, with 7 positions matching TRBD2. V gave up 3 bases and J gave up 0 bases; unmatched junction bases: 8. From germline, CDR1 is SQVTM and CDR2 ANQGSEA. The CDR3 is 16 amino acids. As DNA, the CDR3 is TGCAGCGTTGATTTACTAGCGTCCTACTCCTACAATGAGCAGTTCTTC. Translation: CSVDLLASYSYNEQFF.

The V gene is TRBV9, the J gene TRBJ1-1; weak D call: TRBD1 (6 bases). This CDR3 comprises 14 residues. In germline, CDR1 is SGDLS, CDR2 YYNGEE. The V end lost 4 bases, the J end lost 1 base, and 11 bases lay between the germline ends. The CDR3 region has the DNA TGTGCCAGCAGCCCCCGGACAGCGAACACTGAAGCTTTCTTT. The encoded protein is CASSPRTANTEAFF.